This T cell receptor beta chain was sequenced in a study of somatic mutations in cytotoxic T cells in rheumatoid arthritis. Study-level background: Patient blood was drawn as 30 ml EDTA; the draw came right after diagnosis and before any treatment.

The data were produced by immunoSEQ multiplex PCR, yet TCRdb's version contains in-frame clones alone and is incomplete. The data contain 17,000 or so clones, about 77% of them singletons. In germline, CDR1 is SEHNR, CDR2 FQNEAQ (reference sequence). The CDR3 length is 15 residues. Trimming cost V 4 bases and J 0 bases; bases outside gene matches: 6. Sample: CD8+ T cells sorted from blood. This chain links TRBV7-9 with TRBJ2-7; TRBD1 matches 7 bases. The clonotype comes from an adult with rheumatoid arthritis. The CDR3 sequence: CASSSLTGSSYEQYF. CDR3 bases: TGTGCCAGCAGCTCTCTGACAGGGAGCTCCTACGAGCAGTACTTC.